The subject of this entry is one TCR beta chain. Per germline, CDR1 LNHDA and CDR2 SQIVND (reference sequence). CDR3 length: 13 amino acids. V shed 5 bases and J shed 2 bases, with 10 bases lying between them. The authors extracted at least 6 micrograms of total RNA per sample. This entry belongs to a study of blood T cells in healthy people across ages. Overall study: Template switching retrieved approximately one barcoded beta molecule for each two T cells.

Next came a second PCR, run for about 6 to 11 cycles, which used a sample-barcoded 5' primer along with a J-beta primer mix. One entry per CDR3 protein results from TCRdb running MiXCR on the 5' RACE reads. The sample has about 1 million distinct CDR3 sequences, approximately 25% seen once. This sample was shared with a second study, whose subject was T cells of mothers and their children. Per that study: The people who donated were a few healthy Caucasian mothers and their six children. Slightly, though not significantly, more overlap was seen in related than in unrelated mother-child pairs.

This sequence joins TRBV19 and TRBJ2-7; TRBD1 or TRBD2 may be the D gene (6 bases each). Sequencing used blood. This clonotype was sampled from a girl aged 2-10 years in good health. The CDR3 reads CASSAGHTYEQYF. In DNA, the CDR3 is TGTGCCAGTAGTGCGGGACATACCTACGAGCAGTACTTC.